The rows below give T cell receptor beta chains drawn from one sample of a study of shared clonotypes between healthy human individuals. The repertoire was sequenced with immunoSEQ multiplex PCR; TCRdb's copy has only in-frame clones and lacks some. The table includes roughly 2,300,000 clones, 85% to 95% detected once. The source material was naive CD4+ T cells from PBMCs. These receptors came from a man aged 18 to 29 in good health. Some clones in this sample may be carry-over from other donors' samples. Each CDR3 is given with its conserved first and last residue. A D gene is named only where the DNA matches it firmly. Some rows have no size entry. The others give once, few or many, or a class for an expanded clone.

- TRBJ1-2 - TRBV6-1 CASIGLAEKHGYTF TGTGCCAGCATAGGGTTGGCAGAAAAGCATGGCTACACCTTC
- TRBJ1-5 - TRBV18 CASSDINSNQPQHF TGTGCCAGCTCGGATATTAATAGCAATCAGCCCCAGCATTTT
- TRBJ2-5 - TRBV7-2 CASSLRGGETQYF TGTGCCAGCAGCTTAAGGGGGGGAGAGACCCAGTACTTC
TRBD1 TRBJ2-7 - TRBV11-3 CASSSRQGPYEQYF TGTGCCAGCAGCTCGCGACAGGGACCCTACGAGCAGTACTTC
- TRBJ2-7 - TRBV5-1 CASSLSPAAGEQYF TGCGCCAGCAGCTTGTCTCCAGCTGCGGGAGAGCAGTACTTC
TRBD2 TRBJ2-2 - TRBV5-1 CASTWTSGPGELFF TGCGCCAGCACCTGGACTAGCGGGCCCGGGGAGCTGTTTTTT
- TRBJ1-2 - TRBV6-1 CASSEGFNYGYTF TGTGCCAGCAGTGAGGGGTTTAACTATGGCTACACCTTC
- TRBJ1-4 - TRBV28 CASSLRQGSEKLFF TGTGCCAGCAGTTTAAGGCAGGGGAGTGAAAAACTGTTTTTT
- TRBJ1-2 - TRBV7-9 CASSREHNYGYTF TGTGCCAGCAGCCGTGAGCACAACTATGGCTACACCTTC
- TRBJ2-2 once TRBV28 CASSLGQVDGELFF TGTGCCAGCAGTTTGGGGCAGGTGGACGGGGAGCTGTTTTTT
TRBD1 TRBJ1-2 - TRBV7-3 CASSLNRGYGYTF TGTGCCAGCAGCTTAAACAGGGGCTATGGCTACACCTTC
- TRBJ1-2 - TRBV7-2 CASSPGGGGPYGYTF TGTGCCAGCAGCCCAGGAGGGGGGGGACCGTATGGCTACACCTTC
- TRBJ2-3 - TRBV9 CASSVSSSTDTQYF TGTGCCAGCAGCGTATCATCTAGCACAGATACGCAGTATTTT
- TRBJ2-5 - TRBV7-8 CASSLLVGTGETQYF TGTGCCAGCAGCTTACTTGTAGGGACGGGGGAGACCCAGTACTTC
TRBD1 TRBJ1-4 - TRBV25-1 CASSELKGAGEKLFF TGTGCCAGCAGTGAATTAAAGGGGGCAGGAGAAAAACTGTTTTTT
- TRBJ1-1 - TRBV9 CASSVVDAMNTEAFF TGTGCCAGCAGCGTAGTGGACGCTATGAACACTGAAGCTTTCTTT
TRBD2 TRBJ2-2 - TRBV5-6 CASSTLAGNTGELFF TGTGCCAGCAGCACACTAGCGGGCAACACCGGGGAGCTGTTTTTT
- TRBJ2-6 - TRBV9 CASSVLPSSGANVLTF TGTGCCAGCAGCGTGTTGCCCTCCTCTGGGGCCAACGTCCTGACTTTC
- TRBJ2-1 - TRBV11-2 CASSGTGLSYNEQFF TGTGCCAGCAGCGGCACGGGGTTGTCCTACAATGAGCAGTTCTTC
- TRBJ2-3 - TRBV5-1 CASSLNSGNTDTQYF TGCGCCAGCAGCTTGAACAGCGGTAACACAGATACGCAGTATTTT
- TRBJ1-1 - TRBV13 CASSGKGVTEAFF TGTGCCAGCAGCGGAAAGGGTGTAACTGAAGCTTTCTTT
- TRBJ2-7 - TRBV25-1 CASSEYVGLGQYF TGTGCCAGCAGTGAATACGTGGGCCTCGGACAGTACTTC
- TRBJ1-5 once TRBV29-1 CSVGSNQPQHF TGCAGCGTTGGTTCCAATCAGCCCCAGCATTTT
TRBD2 TRBJ2-2 - TRBV5-6 CASSLRLAGGTGELFF TGTGCCAGCAGCTTGCGGCTAGCGGGAGGTACCGGGGAGCTGTTTTTT
- TRBJ2-7 - TRBV6-6 CASSAIYEQYF TGTGCCAGCAGCGCCATCTACGAGCAGTACTTC
- TRBJ1-3 once TRBV19 CASTNTAGTSGNTIYF TGTGCCAGTACCAACACGGCGGGGACCTCTGGAAACACCATATATTTT
TRBD1 TRBJ2-1 - TRBV19 CASSKRTGGRNEQFF TGTGCCAGTAGTAAACGGACAGGGGGTCGGAATGAGCAGTTCTTC
TRBD1 TRBJ2-1 - TRBV9 CASSGGRDRVAEQFF TGTGCCAGCAGCGGAGGTAGGGACAGGGTGGCTGAGCAGTTCTTC
- TRBJ1-4 - TRBV5-8 CASRWRGATNEKLFF TGTGCCAGCAGGTGGAGGGGTGCAACTAATGAAAAACTGTTTTTT
TRBD1 TRBJ1-2 - TRBV5-1 CASSRPGTGGDYGYTF TGCGCCAGCAGCCGCCCGGGGACAGGGGGAGACTATGGCTACACCTTC